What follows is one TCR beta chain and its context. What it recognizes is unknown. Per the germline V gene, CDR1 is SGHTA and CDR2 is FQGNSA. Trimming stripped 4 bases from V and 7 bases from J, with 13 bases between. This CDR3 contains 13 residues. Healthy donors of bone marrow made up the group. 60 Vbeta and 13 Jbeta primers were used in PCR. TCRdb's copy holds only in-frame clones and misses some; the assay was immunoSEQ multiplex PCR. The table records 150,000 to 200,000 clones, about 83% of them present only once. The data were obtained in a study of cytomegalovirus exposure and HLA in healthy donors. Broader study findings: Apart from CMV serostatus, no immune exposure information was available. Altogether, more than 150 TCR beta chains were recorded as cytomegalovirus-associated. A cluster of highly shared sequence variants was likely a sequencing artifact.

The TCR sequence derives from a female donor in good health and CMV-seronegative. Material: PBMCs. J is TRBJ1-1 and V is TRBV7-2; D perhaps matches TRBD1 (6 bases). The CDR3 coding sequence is TGTGCCAGCAGCTCGATAGGGGGGGGTGAAGCTTTCTTT. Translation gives CASSSIGGGEAFF.